This T cell receptor beta chain stems from a study of T cells in localized non-small cell lung cancer. TCRdb keeps only in-frame clones here, not all; method: immunoSEQ multiplex PCR. The repertoire includes approximately 83,000 clones, approximately 90% of them detected once, and roughly 20% sits in the top ten. From germline, CDR1 is SNHLY and CDR2 FYNNEI. V was clipped by 6 bases and J by 4 bases, with 18 bases between them. The CDR3 runs 16 residues. On this clone itself: As yet, its antigen is unknown.

General study results and limits: Clonality peaked in uninvolved adjacent lung rather than tumor. Heterogeneity remains possible, as sequencing covered one tumor region only.

The source of this sequence is a woman between 35 and 70 years old with stage I squamous cell lung carcinoma. Sequencing was performed on peripheral blood, taken before any cancer treatment. The V call is TRBV2, the J call TRBJ2-2; D gene unclear. The CDR3 coding sequence is TGTGCCAGCAGCGAGTCCCTAGGGATGTCCACCGGGGAGCTGTTTTTT. Protein: CASSESLGMSTGELFF.